This is a list of T cell receptor beta chains from one sample in a study of siplizumab effects on memory and regulatory T cells. Profiled with immunoSEQ multiplex PCR; TCRdb holds only in-frame clones, not every one. The table records around 100,000 clones, about 91% of them present only once. The specimen sequenced was CD4+ T cells sorted from blood. These TCRs come from a human donor in good health. Some clones in this sample may be carry-over from other donors' samples. CDR3s include the opening cysteine and the closing phenylalanine or tryptophan. The D gene is left open where the match is weak. Not all rows give a size; the values are once, few, many and, for expanded clones, a class.

>.|TRBV2|.|TRBJ2-3
CASGEGSRTDTQYF
TGTGCCAGCGGTGAAGGGTCTCGCACAGATACGCAGTATTTT
>TRBD1|TRBV5-1|.|TRBJ1-1
CASSLFFLSGQINTEAFF
TGCGCCAGCAGCTTGTTTTTCCTCTCGGGACAGATAAACACTGAAGCTTTCTTT
>TRBD2|TRBV5-1|once|TRBJ2-1
CASSSGLAGGPKGNEQFF
TGCGCCAGCAGCTCGGGACTAGCGGGAGGGCCGAAAGGAAATGAGCAGTTCTTC
>.|TRBV29-1|.|TRBJ1-1
CSATDINTEAFF
TGCAGCGCGACAGATATCAACACTGAAGCTTTCTTT
>TRBD1|TRBV11-2|once|TRBJ1-2
CASSSRTGGYGYTF
TGTGCCAGCAGCTCAAGGACAGGGGGCTATGGCTACACCTTC
>TRBD2|TRBV6-1|.|TRBJ2-7
CASSETLAGYEQYF
TGTGCCAGCAGTGAAACACTAGCGGGCTACGAGCAGTACTTC
>TRBD2|TRBV5-1|.|TRBJ2-7
CASSLGTSGELEQYF
TGCGCCAGCAGTTTAGGGACTAGCGGGGAACTCGAGCAGTACTTC
>.|TRBV29-1|.|TRBJ1-1
CSADEGGTEAFF
TGCAGCGCGGACGAGGGAGGCACTGAAGCTTTCTTT
>.|TRBV19|.|TRBJ1-3
CASSPRVSGNTIYF
TGTGCCAGTAGTCCTCGGGTCTCTGGAAACACCATATATTTT
>.|TRBV5-4|.|TRBJ1-2
CASSRASQGVNGYTF
TGTGCCAGCAGCCGTGCTTCGCAGGGTGTTAATGGCTACACCTTC
>TRBD2|TRBV2|.|TRBJ2-2
CASSETGLAGGELFF
TGTGCCAGCAGTGAAACGGGACTAGCTGGCGGGGAGCTGTTTTTT
>.|TRBV27|.|TRBJ2-3
CASSLSTTDTQYF
TGTGCCAGCAGTTTATCTACTACAGATACGCAGTATTTT
>TRBD1|TRBV10-3|.|TRBJ1-4
CATGQGAGEKLFF
TGTGCCACCGGACAGGGGGCGGGGGAAAAACTGTTTTTT
>.|TRBV5-1|.|TRBJ1-1
CASSPGTDNSARF
TGCGCCAGCAGCCCCGGGACGGACAATTCGGCGAGGTTT
>.|TRBV11-3|.|TRBJ1-1
CASSLHPRTEAFF
TGTGCCAGCAGCTTACACCCCCGAACTGAAGCTTTCTTT
>.|TRBV4-2|.|TRBJ2-3
CASNPSPGGPPTTDTQYF
TGTGCCAGCAACCCCAGCCCTGGGGGACCACCGACCACAGATACGCAGTATTTT
>.|TRBV2|.|TRBJ2-5
CASSEQGGGETQYF
TGTGCCAGCAGCGAACAGGGTGGGGGGGAGACCCAGTACTTC